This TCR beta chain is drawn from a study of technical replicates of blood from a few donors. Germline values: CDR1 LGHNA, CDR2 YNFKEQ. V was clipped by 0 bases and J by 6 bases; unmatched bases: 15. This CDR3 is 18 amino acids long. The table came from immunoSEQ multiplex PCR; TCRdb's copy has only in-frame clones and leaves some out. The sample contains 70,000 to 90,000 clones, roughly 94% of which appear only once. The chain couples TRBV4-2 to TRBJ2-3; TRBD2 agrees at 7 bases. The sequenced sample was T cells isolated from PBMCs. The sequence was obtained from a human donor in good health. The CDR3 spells CASSQDPGGAGWADTQYF. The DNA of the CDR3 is TGTGCCAGCAGCCAAGATCCGGGGGGTGCGGGATGGGCGGATACGCAGTATTTT.